This is a list of T cell receptor beta chains from one sample in a study of shared clonotypes between healthy human individuals. Profiled with immunoSEQ multiplex PCR; TCRdb holds only in-frame clones, not every one. Here the sample spans around 2,000,000 clones, 90% to 95% being singletons. The specimen was naive CD4+ T cells sorted from blood. The source is a man between 18 and 35 years old in good health. Each CDR3 is given with its conserved first and last residue. The order of the fields is D gene, V gene, J gene, clone size, CDR3 protein, CDR3 DNA. A D gene is named only where the DNA matches it firmly. Size is stated for part of the rows, as once, few or many counts, or as a class when the clone is expanded.

TRBD2	TRBV7-2	TRBJ2-7	-	CASSLDGGKGYEQYF	TGTGCCAGCAGCTTAGACGGGGGGAAGGGTTACGAGCAGTACTTC
-	TRBV18	TRBJ2-1	-	CASSPRGLVGTYNEQFF	TGTGCCAGCTCACCACGGGGTTTGGTGGGGACCTACAATGAGCAGTTCTTC
-	TRBV19	TRBJ1-2	-	CATLHVGFGYTF	TGTGCCACCCTTCATGTGGGCTTTGGCTACACCTTC
-	TRBV5-1	TRBJ2-1	-	CASSEQEEQFF	TGCGCCAGCAGCGAACAGGAAGAGCAGTTCTTC
-	TRBV6-5	TRBJ2-7	-	CASSYSERGYEQYF	TGTGCCAGCAGTTACTCTGAACGGGGCTACGAGCAGTACTTC
-	TRBV6-6	TRBJ2-1	-	CASSYSAGSYNEQFF	TGTGCCAGCAGTTACTCAGCAGGCTCCTACAATGAGCAGTTCTTC
-	TRBV11-2	TRBJ1-5	-	CASSRAGTSNQPQHF	TGTGCCAGCAGCAGAGCAGGGACTAGCAATCAGCCCCAGCATTTT
-	TRBV6-5	TRBJ2-5	-	CASRGRAGETQYF	TGTGCCAGCAGGGGCAGGGCGGGGGAGACCCAGTACTTC
TRBD1	TRBV12-5	TRBJ1-5	-	CASGSDRGTVQPQHF	TGTGCTAGTGGATCGGACAGGGGGACGGTTCAGCCCCAGCATTTT
-	TRBV28	TRBJ2-2	once	CASSSLASLGTGELFF	TGTGCCAGCAGTTCGTTAGCGTCTCTGGGCACCGGGGAGCTGTTTTTT
-	TRBV14	TRBJ2-1	-	CASSRGAGLSSYNEQFF	TGTGCCAGCAGCCGCGGTGCCGGGTTGAGCTCCTACAATGAGCAGTTCTTC
-	TRBV10-2	TRBJ1-1	once	CASSEMAREHLGAFF	TGCGCCAGCAGTGAGATGGCCAGGGAACACCTTGGCGCTTTCTTT